The 2 T cell receptor beta chains in this list originate from one sample, sequenced in a study of blood T cell repertoires in COVID-19. Measured with immunoSEQ multiplex PCR; TCRdb has only the in-frame clones, and not every one. The table lists nearly 250,000 clones, more than 80% of them singletons. The sequencing input was PBMCs or T cells enriched from blood (not recorded which). The receptor set was obtained from a man aged 50-59 years who had been exposed to COVID-19.

This clone was seen once. The chain joins TRBV19 to TRBJ1-2, with 12 bases matching TRBD1. Per the germline V gene, CDR1 is LNHDA and CDR2 is SQIVND (reference sequence). The CDR3 is made up of 15 amino acids. V shed 1 base and J 6 bases; nucleotides not matched to a gene: 3. CDR3 sequence reads: CASSIGGTGGHGYTF. CDR3 bases: TGTGCCAGTAGTATAGGCGGGACAGGGGGCCATGGCTACACCTTC.

This clone was counted a single time. The V and J genes are TRBV13 and TRBJ1-4, with D unresolved. V was clipped by 2 bases and J by 8 bases, with 9 bases between them. The CDR3 has 13 amino acids. Germline V CDR1 and CDR2: PRHDT, FYEKMQ (reference sequence). The CDR3 nucleotides read TGTGCCAGCAGCTTAAAGGCAGGCGAAAAACTGTTTTTT. Translating gives CASSLKAGEKLFF.